A selection of T cell receptor beta chains follows, all from one sample in a study of T cell responses to AZD1222 COVID-19 vaccine. Repertoires were generated with immunoSEQ multiplex PCR, while TCRdb's copy carries only in-frame clones and drops some. Of 99,000 or so clones detected, around 89% appear once; the ten largest clones hold about 2.5%. Sequences were derived from peripheral blood, sampled on day 0 of AZD1222 vaccination. The origin of the receptors is an adult in good health. Each CDR3 is given with its conserved first and last residue. D genes are given only for firm matches. Size values are once, few and many counts, or a class for expanded clones, and some rows have none.

J gene: TRBJ2-5; D gene: .; clone size: .; V gene: TRBV3-1/TRBV3-2; CDR3 DNA: TGTGCCAGCGGACGTTTCGGACTTTCGGCACAAGAGACCCAGTACTTC; CDR3 protein: CASGRFGLSAQETQYF
J gene: TRBJ1-1; D gene: .; clone size: once; V gene: TRBV3-1/TRBV3-2; CDR3 DNA: TGTGCCAGCAGCCAAGGGACATCTGTCACTGAAGCTTTCTTT; CDR3 protein: CASSQGTSVTEAFF
J gene: TRBJ2-5; D gene: .; clone size: .; V gene: TRBV28; CDR3 DNA: TGTGCCAGCAGCCAGGTCCGGGACCAGTACTTC; CDR3 protein: CASSQVRDQYF
J gene: TRBJ1-2; D gene: TRBD1; clone size: .; V gene: TRBV5-8; CDR3 DNA: TGTGCCAGCAGCCAACCCGGACAGGGCTTCTATGGCTACACCTTC; CDR3 protein: CASSQPGQGFYGYTF
J gene: TRBJ1-5; D gene: TRBD1; clone size: .; V gene: TRBV18; CDR3 DNA: TGTGCCAGCTCACCCTCCGCCCCCGGGACAGGGGGCAATCAGCCCCAGCATTTT; CDR3 protein: CASSPSAPGTGGNQPQHF
J gene: TRBJ1-2; D gene: .; clone size: few; V gene: TRBV7-9; CDR3 DNA: TGTGCCAGCAGCCCTGTGAGGGGGGCGAACGGCTACACCTTC; CDR3 protein: CASSPVRGANGYTF
J gene: TRBJ2-1; D gene: .; clone size: .; V gene: TRBV10-3; CDR3 DNA: TGTGCCATCAGTGATCCGGTAGGTGAGCAGTTCTTC; CDR3 protein: CAISDPVGEQFF
J gene: TRBJ1-1; D gene: .; clone size: .; V gene: TRBV4-3; CDR3 DNA: TGCGCCAGCAGCCAAATACAGGGGAACACTGAAGCTTTCTTT; CDR3 protein: CASSQIQGNTEAFF
J gene: TRBJ2-2; D gene: TRBD1; clone size: .; V gene: TRBV4-3; CDR3 DNA: TGCGCCGGACGGACAGGGAGGAACACCGGGGAGCTGTTTTTT; CDR3 protein: CAGRTGRNTGELFF
J gene: TRBJ2-3; D gene: .; clone size: .; V gene: TRBV18; CDR3 DNA: TGTGCCAGCTCACCGGTGGGGGGCTCCACAGATACGCAGTATTTT; CDR3 protein: CASSPVGGSTDTQYF
J gene: TRBJ1-1; D gene: .; clone size: .; V gene: TRBV10-3; CDR3 DNA: TGTGCCATCAGTCGGACTGGGGGCCTGAACACTGAAGCTTTCTTT; CDR3 protein: CAISRTGGLNTEAFF
J gene: TRBJ2-7; D gene: TRBD2; clone size: .; V gene: TRBV19; CDR3 DNA: TGTGCCAGTAGTGCCTCGGCGGGGGGACATTACGAGCAGTACTTC; CDR3 protein: CASSASAGGHYEQYF
J gene: TRBJ2-7; D gene: .; clone size: .; V gene: TRBV5-1; CDR3 DNA: TGCGCCAGCAGCTTACTCGATCGGATAGGAGACGTCCGGGAGGAGCAGTACTTC; CDR3 protein: CASSLLDRIGDVREEQYF
J gene: TRBJ2-7; D gene: TRBD2; clone size: .; V gene: TRBV5-1; CDR3 DNA: TGCGCCAGCAGCTCGGGACTAGACGGACTGAAGACCTACGAGCAGTACTTC; CDR3 protein: CASSSGLDGLKTYEQYF
J gene: TRBJ2-1; D gene: .; clone size: once; V gene: TRBV7-2; CDR3 DNA: TGTGCCAGCAGCTTATCAGCGGTACCTCAGTTCTTC; CDR3 protein: CASSLSAVPQFF
J gene: TRBJ2-1; D gene: .; clone size: .; V gene: TRBV3-1/TRBV3-2; CDR3 DNA: TGTGCCAGCAGCCAAGGAGGGAACTCCTACAATGAGCAGTTCTTC; CDR3 protein: CASSQGGNSYNEQFF
J gene: TRBJ2-1; D gene: .; clone size: .; V gene: TRBV5-1; CDR3 DNA: TGCGCCAGCAGCTTGGGGACAGACAATGAGCAGTTCTTC; CDR3 protein: CASSLGTDNEQFF
J gene: TRBJ2-3; D gene: TRBD2; clone size: .; V gene: TRBV5-1; CDR3 DNA: TGCGCCAGCAGAGCTAGCGGGAGTGGCGGAGGAGATACGCAGTATTTT; CDR3 protein: CASRASGSGGGDTQYF
J gene: TRBJ1-1; D gene: .; clone size: few; V gene: TRBV28; CDR3 DNA: TGTGCCAGCAGACAAGGGGCAGGTATGAACACTGAAGCTTTCTTT; CDR3 protein: CASRQGAGMNTEAFF
J gene: TRBJ2-3; D gene: .; clone size: few; V gene: TRBV3-1/TRBV3-2; CDR3 DNA: TGTGCCACCCAACCCGCGGACCGGAGATTCACAGATACGCAGTATTTT; CDR3 protein: CATQPADRRFTDTQYF
J gene: TRBJ1-2; D gene: .; clone size: .; V gene: TRBV12-3/TRBV12-4; CDR3 DNA: TGTGCCAGCACCGACAGGTTGGACGGCTACACCTTC; CDR3 protein: CASTDRLDGYTF
J gene: TRBJ2-7; D gene: .; clone size: .; V gene: TRBV2; CDR3 DNA: TGTGCCAGCAGCGGAGGGGGACGATACGAGCAGTACTTC; CDR3 protein: CASSGGGRYEQYF
J gene: TRBJ1-1; D gene: .; clone size: .; V gene: TRBV2; CDR3 DNA: TGTGCCAGCAGCCCCCACCCCGCAACCACTGAAGCTTTCTTT; CDR3 protein: CASSPHPATTEAFF
J gene: TRBJ1-2; D gene: TRBD1; clone size: .; V gene: TRBV28; CDR3 DNA: TGTGCCAGCAGTCTCCGGGACAGGGGCTACTTAGGTGGCTACACCTTC; CDR3 protein: CASSLRDRGYLGGYTF
J gene: TRBJ1-2; D gene: .; clone size: .; V gene: TRBV3-1/TRBV3-2; CDR3 DNA: TGTGCCAGCAGCCAAGGGGGGTTATTAAGCTACACCTTC; CDR3 protein: CASSQGGLLSYTF
J gene: TRBJ2-7; D gene: TRBD2; clone size: .; V gene: TRBV10-3; CDR3 DNA: TGTGCCATCAGTTCTTCGAAGCGGGAGTCCTACGAGCAGTACTTC; CDR3 protein: CAISSSKRESYEQYF
J gene: TRBJ1-1; D gene: .; clone size: .; V gene: TRBV7-9; CDR3 DNA: TGTGCCAGCAGCTTAACCCACGTCCCTGAAGCTTTCTTT; CDR3 protein: CASSLTHVPEAFF
J gene: TRBJ2-7; D gene: .; clone size: .; V gene: TRBV15; CDR3 DNA: TGTGCCACCAGCCCTGGGACGTTTGACTACGAGCAGTACTTC; CDR3 protein: CATSPGTFDYEQYF
J gene: TRBJ2-7; D gene: .; clone size: once; V gene: TRBV3-1/TRBV3-2; CDR3 DNA: TGTGCCAGCAGCCAAGATCCGACTTCAACCTACGAGCAGTACTTC; CDR3 protein: CASSQDPTSTYEQYF
J gene: TRBJ2-5; D gene: .; clone size: .; V gene: TRBV24-1; CDR3 DNA: TGTGCCACCAGCCGAGCCTCAGAGACCCAGTACTTC; CDR3 protein: CATSRASETQYF
J gene: TRBJ1-1; D gene: .; clone size: .; V gene: TRBV18; CDR3 DNA: TGTGCCAGCTCAAATCTGGGAGTGAACACTGAAGCTTTCTTT; CDR3 protein: CASSNLGVNTEAFF
J gene: TRBJ2-7; D gene: .; clone size: once; V gene: TRBV18; CDR3 DNA: TGTGCCAGCTCAACAGGCAACTCCTACGAGCAGTACTTC; CDR3 protein: CASSTGNSYEQYF
J gene: TRBJ2-5; D gene: .; clone size: .; V gene: TRBV5-1; CDR3 DNA: TGCGCCAGCAGCTTGGTTCTAGCGGAGACCCAGTACTTC; CDR3 protein: CASSLVLAETQYF
J gene: TRBJ2-1; D gene: TRBD1; clone size: .; V gene: TRBV6-5; CDR3 DNA: TGTGCCAGCAGCCCGGTTGACAGGGGGCAGGGTGAGCAGTTCTTC; CDR3 protein: CASSPVDRGQGEQFF
J gene: TRBJ2-5; D gene: TRBD2; clone size: .; V gene: TRBV5-1; CDR3 DNA: TGCGCCAGCAGCTTGGCCTCGACTAGCGGGAGCGGAGAGGAGACCCAGTACTTC; CDR3 protein: CASSLASTSGSGEETQYF
J gene: TRBJ2-2; D gene: TRBD2; clone size: once; V gene: TRBV28; CDR3 DNA: TGTGCCAGCAGGGCTAGCGGGAGGGCAGACACCGGGGAGCTGTTTTTT; CDR3 protein: CASRASGRADTGELFF
J gene: TRBJ1-2; D gene: TRBD1; clone size: .; V gene: TRBV5-5; CDR3 DNA: TGTGCCAGCAGCTCCGGCTACGGACAGGCTAATTATGGCTACACCTTC; CDR3 protein: CASSSGYGQANYGYTF
J gene: TRBJ1-2; D gene: TRBD1; clone size: .; V gene: TRBV24-1; CDR3 DNA: TGTGCCACCAGTGACCGGACAGGGGGCCTCAGTGGCTACACCTTC; CDR3 protein: CATSDRTGGLSGYTF
J gene: TRBJ2-1; D gene: TRBD2; clone size: .; V gene: TRBV6-5; CDR3 DNA: TGTGCCAGCAGACTGACTAGCGGGGGCAATGAGCAGTTCTTC; CDR3 protein: CASRLTSGGNEQFF
J gene: TRBJ1-5; D gene: TRBD1; clone size: once; V gene: TRBV10-3; CDR3 DNA: TGTGCCATCAGCGTGGACAGGGATCAGCCCCAGCATTTT; CDR3 protein: CAISVDRDQPQHF
J gene: TRBJ1-2; D gene: TRBD1; clone size: once; V gene: TRBV3-1/TRBV3-2; CDR3 DNA: TGTGCCAGCAGCCCACGACAGGGGTATGGCTACACCTTC; CDR3 protein: CASSPRQGYGYTF
J gene: TRBJ2-7; D gene: .; clone size: .; V gene: TRBV7-9; CDR3 DNA: TGTGCCAGCAGCCCGACTGAATATTACGAGCAGTACTTC; CDR3 protein: CASSPTEYYEQYF
J gene: TRBJ2-2; D gene: .; clone size: once; V gene: TRBV7-9; CDR3 DNA: TGTGCCAGCAGCTCAAGGGCGGGAACCTGGGAGCTGTTTTTT; CDR3 protein: CASSSRAGTWELFF
J gene: TRBJ1-5; D gene: TRBD1; clone size: .; V gene: TRBV5-8; CDR3 DNA: TGTGCCAGCAGCGACTACAGGGGGGACCAGCCCCAGCATTTT; CDR3 protein: CASSDYRGDQPQHF
J gene: TRBJ2-1; D gene: .; clone size: .; V gene: TRBV6-5; CDR3 DNA: TGTGCCAGCAGTTTTAGCGCGATAACCTACAATGAGCAGTTCTTC; CDR3 protein: CASSFSAITYNEQFF
J gene: TRBJ2-2; D gene: .; clone size: .; V gene: TRBV28; CDR3 DNA: TGTGCCAGCGAGGCCGGGAAAACACTGCCGTGGTCGACCGGGGAGCTGTTTTTT; CDR3 protein: CASEAGKTLPWSTGELFF
J gene: TRBJ2-3; D gene: .; clone size: .; V gene: TRBV9; CDR3 DNA: TGTGCCAGCAGCGTAGACGGGACTCACCCGGATACGCAGTATTTT; CDR3 protein: CASSVDGTHPDTQYF
J gene: TRBJ2-7; D gene: .; clone size: .; V gene: TRBV2; CDR3 DNA: TGTGCCAGCAGTCCCGAAACCCCCGGGCCGGGGGAGCAGTACTTC; CDR3 protein: CASSPETPGPGEQYF